What follows are 14 T cell receptor beta chains derived from one specimen sequenced in a study of T cell repertoires in cytomegalovirus infection. TCRdb re-called the reads with MiXCR, one entry per CDR3 protein. This table holds roughly 54,000 distinct CDR3 sequences, roughly a third found once. Antigens of these TCRs are unknown. Sequenced sample: PBMCs, sequenced either directly or after in vitro stimulation (not recorded which). The receptor source for this set is a human donor in good health (CMV status not recorded). Some clones in this sample may be carry-over from other donors' samples.

This clonotype was seen more than once but under ten times. The chain carries TRBV11-2 and TRBJ1-3; no clear D. Trimming took off 7 bases at V and 5 bases at J, with 24 bases between the two ends. Germline CDR1 is SGHAT and CDR2 is FQNNGV. This CDR3 is 17 amino acids long. CDR3 in amino acids: CASKLQPPGLKRNTIYF. The CDR3 DNA is TGTGCCAGCAAGCTACAACCGCCGGGTCTCAAGAGAAACACCATATATTTT. Filled out from reference TRBV11-2 and TRBJ1-3, the complete variable domain reads EAGVAQSPRYKIIEKRQSVAFWCNPISGHATLYWYQQILGQGPKLLIQFQNNGVVDDSQLPKDRFSAERLKGVDSTLKIQPAKLEDSAVYLCASKLQPPGLKRNTIYFGEGSWLTVV.

The rearrangement links TRBV5-4 to TRBJ1-6; possibly TRBD1 for D (5 bases). Per germline, CDR1 SGHNT and CDR2 YYREEE (reference sequence). The CDR3 extends over 14 amino acids. V dropped 4 bases and J dropped 9 bases, with 14 bases sitting between them. DNA of the CDR3: TGTGCCAGCAGCCTCTCAGGGCCGGGTTCACCCCTCCACTTT. Translation gives CASSLSGPGSPLHF.

The rearrangement joins TRBV6-1 to TRBJ2-7; D is uncertain. Looked up from germline, CDR1 is MNHNS and CDR2 is SASEGT. V was trimmed by 8 bases and J by 8 bases, leaving 16 bases between them. This CDR3 region has 12 residues. CDR3: CASYSATVQQYF. The CDR3 region has the DNA TGTGCCAGCTATTCCGCCACCGTACAGCAGTACTTC.

This clonotype was seen only once. CDR3 sequence: CSAQRSGTGTEAFF. The CDR3 DNA reads as TGCAGTGCTCAGAGGTCGGGGACGGGGACTGAAGCTTTCTTT. This chain connects TRBV20-1 to TRBJ1-1; TRBD1 might be the D (5 bases). Trimming removed 5 bases from V and 5 bases from J, with 18 bases in between. Germline CDR1 is DFQATT and CDR2 is SNEGSKA (reference sequence). The CDR3 extends over 14 amino acids.

This clonotype has more than one count but fewer than ten. The chain recombines TRBV7-9 with TRBJ1-1, with D possibly TRBD1 on 5 matching bases. V was clipped by 1 base and J by 3 bases, with 9 bases between them. Germline V gene lookup returns CDR1 SEHNR and CDR2 FQNEAQ (reference sequence). The CDR3 sequence is 14 residues long. The CDR3 loop is CASSLVGPDTEAFF. The CDR3 DNA follows: TGTGCCAGCAGCTTAGTGGGACCTGACACTGAAGCTTTCTTT.

In this sample, this clonotype turned up a few times. The chain links TRBV12-3 or TRBV12-4 to TRBJ1-5, with TRBD1 matching over 7 bases. After removal of 6 bases from V and 4 bases from J, the junction contained 9 bases not matched to a gene. This CDR3 spans 15 amino acids. CDR3 residues: CASSQTGSGNQPQHF. For the CDR3, the DNA is TGTGCCAGCAGCCAGACAGGGTCTGGGAATCAGCCCCAGCATTTT.

This chain uses TRBV5-4 with TRBJ2-7; TRBD1 matches 7 bases. The ends lost 6 bases at V and 0 bases at J; junction bases unmatched: 6. This CDR3 comprises 14 residues. The germline V gene has CDR1 SGHNT and CDR2 YYREEE (reference sequence). This CDR3 reads CASKRQGSSYEQYF. In DNA form, the CDR3 reads TGTGCCAGCAAACGACAGGGTTCCTCCTACGAGCAGTACTTC.

This clonotype was counted a few times. The J gene is TRBJ1-4, the V gene TRBV11-2; the match to TRBD1 covers 7 bases. Looked up from germline, CDR1 is SGHAT and CDR2 is FQNNGV. Losses at the gene ends were 3 bases for V and 8 bases for J; bases not matched to a gene: 9. The CDR3 totals 15 residues. Written as DNA, the CDR3 is TGTGCCAGCAGCTTTAATGCCGGGACAGCCGAAAAACTGTTTTTT. It yields the protein CASSFNAGTAEKLFF.

This clonotype was counted between two and nine times. V usage is TRBV6-8 and J usage is TRBJ1-1, with D possibly TRBD1 on 5 matching bases. There are 10 residues in the CDR3. V gave up 5 bases and J gave up 8 bases, with 6 bases separating them. Per germline, CDR1 MNHGY and CDR2 SAAAGT. CDR3 sequence (DNA): TGTGCCAGCAGTCCAGGGGAAGCTTTCTTT. Translated: CASSPGEAFF.

The sample holds a few counts of this clonotype. At one end the junction does not follow the germline gene, possibly because of a read error. The V gene is TRBV10-3, the J gene TRBJ2-3; 8 nucleotides line up with TRBD1. The CDR3 totals 13 residues. Per the germline V gene, CDR1 is ENHRY and CDR2 is SYGVKD. The CDR3 bases are TGTGCCGTCAGGGGGCTGAGCACAGATACGCAGTATTTT. It yields the protein CAVRGLSTDTQYF.

This clonotype was observed at least ten times. The J gene is TRBJ2-7, the V gene TRBV7-2, with TRBD2 matching over 9 bases. Germline lookup yields CDR1 SGHTA and CDR2 FQGNSA. The CDR3 is 15 residues long. Trimming took 3 bases from V and 0 from J; bases not matched to a gene: 3. CDR3 bases: TGTGCCAGCAGCTTTAGGCGGGGGGGCTCCTACGAGCAGTACTTC. Amino acid sequence: CASSFRRGGSYEQYF.

The chain uses TRBV7-2 and TRBJ2-3; possible D gene TRBD2, 7 bases. In germline, CDR1 is SGHTA, CDR2 FQGNSA. V shed 5 bases and J shed 1 base, with 22 bases lying between them. This CDR3 region has 18 residues. The CDR3 DNA is TGTGCCAGCAGCCCTCGGCCGATGGGGGGGGCGGGCACAGATACGCAGTATTTT. It specifies CASSPRPMGGAGTDTQYF. Full variable domain (remainder filled in from reference TRBV7-2 and TRBJ2-3): GAGVSQSPSNKVTEKGKDVELRCDPISGHTALYWYRQSLGQGLEFLIYFQGNSAPDKSGLPSDRFSAERTGGSVSTLTIQRTQQEDSAVYLCASSPRPMGGAGTDTQYFGPGTRLTVL.

In this sample, this clonotype turned up many times. The genes are TRBV7-2 and TRBJ2-3; D is uncertain. Germline assignment: CDR1 SGHTA and CDR2 FQGNSA. The CDR3 covers 15 residues. V lost 3 bases, J lost 0 bases, and 10 bases lay in between. This chain's CDR3 is CASSFRLPSTDTQYF. CDR3 bases: TGTGCCAGCAGCTTTCGACTCCCCAGCACAGATACGCAGTATTTT.

The V call is TRBV12-3 or TRBV12-4, the J call TRBJ2-7; possibly TRBD2 for D (6 bases). V lost 1 base and J 4 bases, leaving 14 bases between the germline ends. The CDR3 is 15 amino acids. The CDR3 loop is CASSLGDSEPYEQYF. The CDR3 region has the DNA TGTGCCAGCAGTTTAGGGGACTCGGAACCGTACGAGCAGTACTTC.